The 13 T cell receptor beta chains below all came from one sample that was sequenced in a study of CD8 T cells in ankylosing spondylitis. TCRdb itself ran the 5' RACE reads through MiXCR, one entry per CDR3 protein. The top ten clones hold about 42% of a sample with some 9,400 distinct CDR3 sequences, around 6% of them seen once. The sequenced material came from blood, either unsorted or a sorted T cell fraction (not recorded which). Every receptor here comes from a female donor with ankylosing spondylitis or in good health (not recorded which).

V gene TRBV9 combines with J gene TRBJ2-1, with D perhaps TRBD1 (6 bases). Germline-derived CDR1 and CDR2 are SGDLS and YYNGEE. V was shortened by 1 base and J by 10 bases, with 12 bases between the two germline ends. The CDR3 is made up of 13 amino acids. CDR3 sequence (DNA): TGTGCCAGCAGCGTAAGGGTCGGGACAGAGCAGTTCTTC. Translated: CASSVRVGTEQFF.

This clonotype was detected ten times or more. This sequence joins TRBV9 and TRBJ2-1; D is unclear. The CDR3 has 13 amino acids. The V gene lost 0 bases and the J gene lost 5 bases, with 6 bases spanning the gap. The V gene's germline CDR1 is SGDLS and CDR2 YYNGEE. CDR3 sequence: CASSVAQNNEQFF. As DNA, the CDR3 is TGTGCCAGCAGCGTAGCCCAAAACAATGAGCAGTTCTTC.

This clonotype was counted ten times or more. CDR3 sequence reads: CASSVEGAEGNYGYTF. CDR3 nucleotides: TGTGCCAGCAGCGTAGAGGGGGCCGAAGGGAACTATGGCTACACCTTC. The rearrangement uses TRBV9 and TRBJ1-2; TRBD1 agrees at 7 bases. CDR1 and CDR2 (germline): SGDLS, YYNGEE. This CDR3 has 16 amino acids. Trimming cost V 0 bases and J 2 bases; bases outside gene matches: 7.

This clonotype was recorded at least ten times. This rearrangement joins TRBV9 to TRBJ2-5, with TRBD2 matching 7 bases. The germline gives CDR1 SGDLS, CDR2 YYNGEE. This CDR3 is built from 16 residues. The V gene end was trimmed by 0 bases and the J gene end by 3 bases; junction bases not matched to a gene: 8. For the CDR3, the DNA is TGTGCCAGCAGCGTAGGGACTAGGGGCCAAAAAGAGACCCAGTACTTC. This translates into CASSVGTRGQKETQYF.

The table lists this clonotype with many counts. The V call is TRBV9, the J call TRBJ2-7, with D possibly TRBD1 on 6 matching bases. The germline CDR1 and CDR2 sequences are SGDLS and YYNGEE. There are 16 residues in the CDR3. V lost 2 bases, J lost 0 bases, and 15 bases lay in between. CDR3 in DNA: TGTGCCAGCAGCGTTTATTCGGACAGCCCCTCCTACGAGCAGTACTTC. It codes for CASSVYSDSPSYEQYF. Full variable domain (outside the CDR3, taken from reference TRBV9 and TRBJ2-7): DSGVTQTPKHLITATGQRVTLRCSPRSGDLSVYWYQQSLDQGLQFLIQYYNGEERAKGNILERFSAQQFPDLHSELNLSSLELGDSALYFCASSVYSDSPSYEQYFGPGTRLTVT.

The J gene is TRBJ2-1, the V gene TRBV9, with D tentatively TRBD1 or TRBD2 (5 bases each). Germline V gene data show CDR1 as SGDLS and CDR2 as YYNGEE. V was shortened by 0 bases and J by 6 bases, with 16 bases between the two germline ends. This CDR3 has 16 amino acids. The CDR3 spells CASSVAGTPLPNEQFF. CDR3 nucleotides: TGTGCCAGCAGCGTAGCTGGGACCCCGCTCCCCAATGAGCAGTTCTTC. The full variable domain, rest sourced from reference TRBV9 and TRBJ2-1, is DSGVTQTPKHLITATGQRVTLRCSPRSGDLSVYWYQQSLDQGLQFLIQYYNGEERAKGNILERFSAQQFPDLHSELNLSSLELGDSALYFCASSVAGTPLPNEQFFGPGTRLTVL.

V gene TRBV9 combines with J gene TRBJ2-7; 7 bases fit TRBD1. CDR3 length equals 16 residues. V shed 2 bases, J shed 3 bases, and the junction held 11 bases outside the gene matches. From germline, CDR1 is SGDLS and CDR2 YYNGEE. CDR3 coding DNA: TGTGCCAGCAGCGTGGACGGGGACAGAGTCCTCTACGAGCAGTACTTC. Protein: CASSVDGDRVLYEQYF.

The chain is built from TRBV9 and TRBJ2-5, with D possibly TRBD2 on 5 matching bases. CDR1 is SGDLS, CDR2 YYNGEE, per germline. CDR3 size: 16 residues. V was pared by 4 bases and J by 3 bases, with 19 bases between. The CDR3 DNA is TGTGCCAGCAGCCCCCGGGAAATCCACATTAAAGAGACCCAGTACTTC. Protein: CASSPREIHIKETQYF.

This clonotype has at least ten counts. The rearrangement uses TRBV9 and TRBJ1-5; 8 bases match TRBD1. CDR3 length: 15 amino acids. Germline lookup yields CDR1 SGDLS and CDR2 YYNGEE. With 3 bases clipped from V and 0 bases from J, the junction kept 2 bases outside the gene matches. CDR3 sequence (DNA): TGTGCCAGCAGCGGGACAGGGCTTAGCAATCAGCCCCAGCATTTT. As protein: CASSGTGLSNQPQHF.

There are many counts of this clonotype. The chain joins TRBV9 to TRBJ2-1; 11 bases are shared with TRBD2. The ends lost 3 bases at V and 5 bases at J; junction bases unmatched: 1. This CDR3 comprises 14 residues. Looked up from germline, CDR1 is SGDLS and CDR2 is YYNGEE. The CDR3 nucleotides read TGTGCCAGCAGCGAGACTAGCGGGAACAATGAGCAGTTCTTC. Its translation: CASSETSGNNEQFF.

In its sample, this clonotype was seen many times. The gene calls are TRBV9 and TRBJ2-1, with 10 bases matching TRBD2. Germline lookup yields CDR1 SGDLS and CDR2 YYNGEE. This CDR3 is built from 15 residues. V dropped 3 bases and J dropped 7; count of bases not matched to a gene: 7. The CDR3: CASSAALAGVNEQFF. DNA for the CDR3: TGTGCCAGCAGCGCCGCTCTAGCGGGAGTTAATGAGCAGTTCTTC.

By sample fraction, this clonotype is medium-sized (0.01 to 0.1%). This CDR3 reads CASSVAGREDADTQYF. Here the CDR3 DNA reads TGTGCCAGCAGCGTAGCGGGGCGGGAGGACGCAGATACGCAGTATTTT. The chain couples TRBV9 to TRBJ2-3; 8 positions agree with TRBD2. There are 16 residues in the CDR3. CDR1 and CDR2 from the germline V gene are SGDLS and YYNGEE. J gave up 4 bases and V 0 bases, and 7 bases lay outside the gene matches.

This clonotype was counted many times. The chain is built from TRBV9 and TRBJ2-5; weak D call: TRBD2 (5 bases). The CDR3 contains 13 residues. Germline lookup yields CDR1 SGDLS and CDR2 YYNGEE. The V end lost 3 bases, the J end lost 5 bases, and 11 bases lay between the germline ends. CDR3 nucleotide sequence: TGTGCCAGCAGCGGAGGCGGGCAGGAGACCCAGTACTTC. Translation: CASSGGGQETQYF.